The clone carrying this T cell receptor (beta chain) appeared a single time. Other nucleotide sequences in the sample specify the same CDR3. These data belong to a study of blood T cell repertoires in COVID-19. Study context: Some COVID-19 samples were acute and others convalescent; all came from the United States, Italy and Spain. The analysed material was cDNA or gDNA that came from T cells, B-cell-depleted T cells, or PBMCs.

As handled by the study authors: Researchers report that nucleated cell counts were estimated from reference gene primer amplification. This table comes from immunoSEQ multiplex PCR, and its TCRdb copy is limited to in-frame clones, with some not included. V, J and clone size derive from that table, while D and trimming were established from the DNA sequence. The repertoire has about 23,000 clones, about 88% of them found once; the top ten carry around 17%. The V gene's germline CDR1 is LGHDT and CDR2 YNNKEL (reference sequence). Trimming stripped 4 bases from V and 0 bases from J, with 16 bases between. The CDR3 is made up of 17 amino acids.

The sequenced material came from peripheral blood. The receptor's source is a human donor with acute or convalescent COVID-19. The donor label of this sample is uncertain. The chain joins TRBV3-1 (or the pseudogene TRBV3-2) to TRBJ1-3; D might be TRBD1 (6 bases). Here the CDR3 DNA reads TGTGCCAGCAGCCCACTGAAGACAGGAACCTCTGGAAACACCATATATTTT. It encodes CASSPLKTGTSGNTIYF.